This T cell receptor (beta chain) derives from a study of T cell changes during pregnancy in multiple sclerosis. Comment on this clone: Other DNA sequences within the sample encode an identical CDR3.

The repertoire was sequenced with immunoSEQ multiplex PCR; TCRdb's copy has only in-frame clones and lacks some. This sample has tens of thousands of clones, with roughly nine tenths found just once. Per germline, CDR1 SGHNT and CDR2 YYREEE (reference sequence). V lost 0 bases, J lost 3 bases, and 4 bases lay in between. CDR3 length: 13 residues. This material consisted of peripheral blood, taken after pregnancy. This receptor was identified in a female donor in good health, enrolled as a control in a pregnancy study. This rearrangement joins TRBV5-4 to TRBJ1-3; D is uncertain. For the CDR3, the DNA is TGTGCCAGCAGCTTGGCCGGTGGAAACACCATATATTTT. It is translated as CASSLAGGNTIYF.